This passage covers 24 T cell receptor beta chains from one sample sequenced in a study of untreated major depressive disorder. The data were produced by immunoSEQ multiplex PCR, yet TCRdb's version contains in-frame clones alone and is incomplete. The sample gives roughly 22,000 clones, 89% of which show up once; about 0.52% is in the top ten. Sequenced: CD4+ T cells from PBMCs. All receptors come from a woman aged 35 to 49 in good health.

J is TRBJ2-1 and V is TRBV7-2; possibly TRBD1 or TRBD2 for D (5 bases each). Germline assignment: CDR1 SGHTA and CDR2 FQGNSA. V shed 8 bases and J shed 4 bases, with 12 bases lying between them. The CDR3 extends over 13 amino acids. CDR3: CASGRKGYNEQFF. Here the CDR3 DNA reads TGTGCCAGCGGGAGAAAGGGGTACAATGAGCAGTTCTTC.

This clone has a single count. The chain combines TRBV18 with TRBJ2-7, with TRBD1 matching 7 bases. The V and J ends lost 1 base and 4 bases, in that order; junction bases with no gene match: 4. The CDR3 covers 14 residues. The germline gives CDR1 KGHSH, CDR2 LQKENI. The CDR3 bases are TGTGCCAGCTCACCACAGGGACAGTTTTACGAGCAGTACTTC. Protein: CASSPQGQFYEQYF.

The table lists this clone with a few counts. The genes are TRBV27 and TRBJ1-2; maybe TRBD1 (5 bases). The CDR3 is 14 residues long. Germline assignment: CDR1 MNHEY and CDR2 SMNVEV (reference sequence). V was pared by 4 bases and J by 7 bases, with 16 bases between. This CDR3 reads CASSSTGDSAGYTF. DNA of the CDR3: TGTGCCAGCAGTTCCACGGGGGACTCAGCTGGCTACACCTTC.

The CDR3: CASGGAGETQYF. The DNA of the CDR3 is TGTGCCAGTGGCGGGGCTGGAGAGACCCAGTACTTC. V is TRBV19 and J is TRBJ2-5, with D perhaps matching TRBD2 (6 bases). Trimming removed 8 bases at V and 4 bases at J, with 11 bases between. CDR1 is LNHDA, CDR2 SQIVND, per germline (reference sequence). The CDR3 length is 12 residues.

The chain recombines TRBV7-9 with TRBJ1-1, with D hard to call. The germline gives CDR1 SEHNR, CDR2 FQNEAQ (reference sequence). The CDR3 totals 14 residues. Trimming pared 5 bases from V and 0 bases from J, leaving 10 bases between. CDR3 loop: CASSHPRLNTEAFF. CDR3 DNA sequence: TGTGCCAGCAGCCACCCCCGACTGAACACTGAAGCTTTCTTT.

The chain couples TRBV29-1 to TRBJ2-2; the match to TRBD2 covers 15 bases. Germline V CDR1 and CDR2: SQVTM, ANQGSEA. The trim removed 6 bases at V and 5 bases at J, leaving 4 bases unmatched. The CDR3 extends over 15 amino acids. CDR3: CSVTGLAGGTGELFF. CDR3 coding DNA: TGCAGCGTGACTGGACTAGCGGGAGGGACCGGGGAGCTGTTTTTT.

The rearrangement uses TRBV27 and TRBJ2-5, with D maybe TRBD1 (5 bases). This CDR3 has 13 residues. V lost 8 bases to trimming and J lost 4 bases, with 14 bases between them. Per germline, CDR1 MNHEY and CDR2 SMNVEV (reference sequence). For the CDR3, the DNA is TGTGCCAGCCACCCAAGGGGTAGAGAGACCCAGTACTTC. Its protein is CASHPRGRETQYF.

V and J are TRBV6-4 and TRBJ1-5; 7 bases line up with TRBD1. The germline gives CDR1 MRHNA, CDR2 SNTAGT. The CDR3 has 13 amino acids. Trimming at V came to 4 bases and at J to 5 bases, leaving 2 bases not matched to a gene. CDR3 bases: TGTGCCAGCAGTGTTGACAGGGATCAGCCCCAGCATTTT. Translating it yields CASSVDRDQPQHF.

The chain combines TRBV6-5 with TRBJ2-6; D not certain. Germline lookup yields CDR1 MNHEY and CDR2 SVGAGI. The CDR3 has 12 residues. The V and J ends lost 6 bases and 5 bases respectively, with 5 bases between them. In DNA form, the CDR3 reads TGTGCCAGCAGCCCCAGGGCCAACGTCCTGACTTTC. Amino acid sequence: CASSPRANVLTF.

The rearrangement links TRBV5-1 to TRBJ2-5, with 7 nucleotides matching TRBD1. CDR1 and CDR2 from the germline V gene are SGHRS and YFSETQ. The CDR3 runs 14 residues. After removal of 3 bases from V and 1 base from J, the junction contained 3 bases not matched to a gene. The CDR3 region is CASSWGQIQETQYF. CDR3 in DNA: TGCGCCAGCAGCTGGGGACAGATCCAAGAGACCCAGTACTTC.

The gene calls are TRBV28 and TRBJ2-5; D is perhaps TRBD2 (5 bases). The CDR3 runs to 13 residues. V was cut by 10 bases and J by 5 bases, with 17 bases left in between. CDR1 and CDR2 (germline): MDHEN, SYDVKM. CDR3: CATARVGVETQYF. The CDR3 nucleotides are TGTGCCACCGCAAGGGTCGGGGTGGAGACCCAGTACTTC. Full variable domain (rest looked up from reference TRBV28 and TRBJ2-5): DVKVTQSSRYLVKRTGEKVFLECVQDMDHENMFWYRQDPGLGLRLIYFSYDVKMKEKGDIPEGYSVSREKKERFSLILESASTNQTSMYLCATARVGVETQYFGPGTRLLVL.

In DNA, the CDR3 is TGTGCCAGTAGTCCCCAGACAGGGATCACTGAAGCTTTCTTT. It specifies CASSPQTGITEAFF. The chain combines TRBV19 with TRBJ1-1; 7 positions agree with TRBD1. The CDR3 runs to 14 residues. The trim removed 5 bases at V and 4 bases at J, leaving 7 bases unmatched. Germline V CDR1 and CDR2: LNHDA, SQIVND (reference sequence).

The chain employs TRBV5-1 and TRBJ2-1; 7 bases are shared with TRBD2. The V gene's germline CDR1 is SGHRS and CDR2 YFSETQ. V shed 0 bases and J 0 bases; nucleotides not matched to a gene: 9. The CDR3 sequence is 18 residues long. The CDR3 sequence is CASSLGVLASGSYNEQFF. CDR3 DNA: TGCGCCAGCAGCTTGGGGGTCTTGGCTAGCGGCTCCTACAATGAGCAGTTCTTC. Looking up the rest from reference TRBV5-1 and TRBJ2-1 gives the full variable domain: KAGVTQTPRYLIKTRGQQVTLSCSPISGHRSVSWYQQTPGQGLQFLFEYFSETQRNKGNFPGRFSGRQFSNSRSEMNVSTLELGDSALYLCASSLGVLASGSYNEQFFGPGTRLTVL.

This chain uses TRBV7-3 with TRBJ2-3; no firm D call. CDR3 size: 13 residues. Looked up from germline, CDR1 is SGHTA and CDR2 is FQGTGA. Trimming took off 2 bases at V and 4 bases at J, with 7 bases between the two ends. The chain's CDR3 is CASSLVGPDTQYF. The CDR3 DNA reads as TGTGCCAGCAGCTTAGTGGGCCCAGATACGCAGTATTTT.

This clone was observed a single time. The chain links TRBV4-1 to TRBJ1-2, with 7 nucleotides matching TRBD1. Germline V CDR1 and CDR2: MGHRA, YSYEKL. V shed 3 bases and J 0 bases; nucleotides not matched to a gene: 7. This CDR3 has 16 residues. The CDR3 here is CASSQNQGTANYGYTF. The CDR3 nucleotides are TGCGCCAGCAGCCAGAACCAGGGGACAGCTAACTATGGCTACACCTTC.

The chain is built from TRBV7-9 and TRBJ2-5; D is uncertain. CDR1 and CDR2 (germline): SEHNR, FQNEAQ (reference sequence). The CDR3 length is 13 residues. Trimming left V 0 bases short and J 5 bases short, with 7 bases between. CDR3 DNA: TGTGCCAGCAGCTTAGCAGGGTCCGAGACCCAGTACTTC. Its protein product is CASSLAGSETQYF.

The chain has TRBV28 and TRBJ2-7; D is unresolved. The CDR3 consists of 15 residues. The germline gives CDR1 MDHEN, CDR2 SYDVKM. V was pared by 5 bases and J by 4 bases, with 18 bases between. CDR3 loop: CASSTYDPPGYEQYF. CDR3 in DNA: TGTGCCAGCAGTACTTATGACCCTCCGGGTTACGAGCAGTACTTC.

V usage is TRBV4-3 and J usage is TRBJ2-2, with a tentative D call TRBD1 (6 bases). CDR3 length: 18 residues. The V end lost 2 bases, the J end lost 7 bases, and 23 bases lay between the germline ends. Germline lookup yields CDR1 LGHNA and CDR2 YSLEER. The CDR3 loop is CASSQSLTRPGAGGELFF. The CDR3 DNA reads TGCGCCAGCAGCCAATCCCTGACGAGGCCAGGGGCTGGCGGGGAGCTGTTTTTT.

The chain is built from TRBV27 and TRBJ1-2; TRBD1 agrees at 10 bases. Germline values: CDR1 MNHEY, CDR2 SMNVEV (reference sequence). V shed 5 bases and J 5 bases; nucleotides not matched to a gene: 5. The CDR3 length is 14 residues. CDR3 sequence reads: CASSQGTGVYGYTF. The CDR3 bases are TGTGCCAGCAGTCAGGGGACAGGGGTTTATGGCTACACCTTC.

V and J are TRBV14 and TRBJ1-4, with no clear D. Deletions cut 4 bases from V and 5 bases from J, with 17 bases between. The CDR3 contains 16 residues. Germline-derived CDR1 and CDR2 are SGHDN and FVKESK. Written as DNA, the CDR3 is TGTGCCAGCAGCCTTTATTACCGGGCCCAGAATGAAAAACTGTTTTTT. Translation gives CASSLYYRAQNEKLFF.

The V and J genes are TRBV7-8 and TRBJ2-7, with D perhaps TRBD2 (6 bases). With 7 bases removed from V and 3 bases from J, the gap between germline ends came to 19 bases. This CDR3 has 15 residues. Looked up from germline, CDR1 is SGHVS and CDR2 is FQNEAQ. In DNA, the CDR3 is TGTGCCAGCACCCGAGGGAATGGGGGGTACTACGAGCAGTACTTC. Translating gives CASTRGNGGYYEQYF.

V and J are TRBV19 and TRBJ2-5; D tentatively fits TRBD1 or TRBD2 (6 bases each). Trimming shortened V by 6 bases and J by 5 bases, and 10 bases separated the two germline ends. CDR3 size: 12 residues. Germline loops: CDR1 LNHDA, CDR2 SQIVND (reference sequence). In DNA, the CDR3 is TGTGCCAGTAGCCGGGGGCGGGAGACCCAGTACTTC. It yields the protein CASSRGRETQYF.

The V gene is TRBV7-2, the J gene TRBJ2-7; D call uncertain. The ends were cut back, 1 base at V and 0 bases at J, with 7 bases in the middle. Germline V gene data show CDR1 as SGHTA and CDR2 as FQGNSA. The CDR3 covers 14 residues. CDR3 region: CASSLDGFSYEQYV. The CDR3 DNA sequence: TGTGCCAGCAGCTTAGACGGGTTCTCCTACGAGCAGTACGTC.

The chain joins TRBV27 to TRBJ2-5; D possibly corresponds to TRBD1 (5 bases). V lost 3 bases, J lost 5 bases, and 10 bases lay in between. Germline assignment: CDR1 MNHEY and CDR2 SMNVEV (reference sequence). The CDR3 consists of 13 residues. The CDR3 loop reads CASSFQGSETQYF. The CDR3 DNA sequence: TGTGCCAGCAGTTTTCAGGGCTCGGAGACCCAGTACTTC.